This is a list of T cell receptor beta chains from one sample in a study of T-cell memory formation after mild COVID-19. One entry per CDR3 protein results from TCRdb running MiXCR on the 5' RACE reads. The sample holds hundreds of thousands of distinct CDR3 sequences, roughly 22% seen once. The source material was PBMCs or a T cell subset sorted from them (not recorded which). These receptor sequences come from an adult woman who had mild COVID-19 (a few samples of this study predate the infection). Cell type and time point are not known. Each CDR3 is given with its conserved first and last residue. The order of the fields is clone size, J gene, D gene, V gene, CDR3 DNA, CDR3 protein. D genes are given only for firm matches. The size field is filled for only some rows; it gives once, few, many or a size class.

size: -
J: TRBJ2-1
D: -
V: TRBV7-9
DNA: TGTGCCAGCAGCTTAGCGACTAGTAGGAATGAGCAGTTCTTC
CDR3: CASSLATSRNEQFF

size: few
J: TRBJ2-3
D: -
V: TRBV5-1
DNA: TGCGCCAGCAGCTTGCGAACGATCACAGATACGCAGTATTTT
CDR3: CASSLRTITDTQYF

size: -
J: TRBJ2-1
D: TRBD2
V: TRBV10-3
DNA: TGTGCCATAGCGGGGGCTTACAATGAGCAGTTCTTC
CDR3: CAIAGAYNEQFF

size: few
J: TRBJ2-3
D: TRBD1
V: TRBV19
DNA: TGTGCCAGTAGTGCGTACCGGGACAGGGACCTGAATACGCAGTATTTT
CDR3: CASSAYRDRDLNTQYF

size: -
J: TRBJ1-3
D: -
V: TRBV6-5
DNA: TGTGCCAGCAGTTACTCGGGTGTTCCTGGAAACACCATATATTTT
CDR3: CASSYSGVPGNTIYF

size: -
J: TRBJ2-6
D: -
V: TRBV7-6
DNA: TGTGCCAGCAGCTTAAGAGGGTATGCCTCTGGGGCCAACGTCCTGACTTTC
CDR3: CASSLRGYASGANVLTF

size: few
J: TRBJ1-5
D: -
V: TRBV24-1
DNA: TGTGCCACCGGAGACAGGAGTAGCAATCAGCCCCAGCATTTT
CDR3: CATGDRSSNQPQHF

size: -
J: TRBJ2-7
D: TRBD2
V: TRBV5-1
DNA: TGCGCCAGCAGCTTAGCGGGAGCCCCGGGGGAGCAGTACTTC
CDR3: CASSLAGAPGEQYF

size: few
J: TRBJ2-7
D: -
V: TRBV9
DNA: TGTGCCAGCAGCGGGGGGGTTAGCGGAGACTACGAGCAGTACTTC
CDR3: CASSGGVSGDYEQYF

size: -
J: TRBJ2-2
D: TRBD2
V: TRBV20-1
DNA: TGCAGTGCTGGGCCGGGACTAGACACCGGGGAGCTGTTTTTT
CDR3: CSAGPGLDTGELFF

size: -
J: TRBJ2-1
D: TRBD1
V: TRBV7-9
DNA: TGTGCCAGCAGCACCTACAGGGGACATGAGCAGTTCTTC
CDR3: CASSTYRGHEQFF

size: -
J: TRBJ2-5
D: TRBD2
V: TRBV7-6
DNA: TGTGCCAGCAGCTTAGAGGGACTAGTATCTAAGACCCAGTACTTC
CDR3: CASSLEGLVSKTQYF

size: -
J: TRBJ1-2
D: -
V: TRBV24-1
DNA: TGTGCCACCAGTGACCCACCACCGTACAGGAGCTACACCTTC
CDR3: CATSDPPPYRSYTF

size: -
J: TRBJ1-2
D: TRBD1
V: TRBV30
DNA: TGTGCCTGCCACAGGGGGAAAGGTGGCTACACCTTC
CDR3: CACHRGKGGYTF

size: -
J: TRBJ1-4
D: -
V: TRBV19
DNA: TGTGCCAGTAGTATAGCCCGGCAGGGACGTGAAAAACTGTTTTTT
CDR3: CASSIARQGREKLFF

size: -
J: TRBJ2-5
D: -
V: TRBV2
DNA: TGTGCCAGCAGTGTGGGGGCACAAGAGACCCAGTACTTC
CDR3: CASSVGAQETQYF

size: -
J: TRBJ2-7
D: TRBD2
V: TRBV12-3/TRBV12-4
DNA: TGTGCCAGCAGTCGACTCCGGGAGGATTACGAGCAGTACTTC
CDR3: CASSRLREDYEQYF